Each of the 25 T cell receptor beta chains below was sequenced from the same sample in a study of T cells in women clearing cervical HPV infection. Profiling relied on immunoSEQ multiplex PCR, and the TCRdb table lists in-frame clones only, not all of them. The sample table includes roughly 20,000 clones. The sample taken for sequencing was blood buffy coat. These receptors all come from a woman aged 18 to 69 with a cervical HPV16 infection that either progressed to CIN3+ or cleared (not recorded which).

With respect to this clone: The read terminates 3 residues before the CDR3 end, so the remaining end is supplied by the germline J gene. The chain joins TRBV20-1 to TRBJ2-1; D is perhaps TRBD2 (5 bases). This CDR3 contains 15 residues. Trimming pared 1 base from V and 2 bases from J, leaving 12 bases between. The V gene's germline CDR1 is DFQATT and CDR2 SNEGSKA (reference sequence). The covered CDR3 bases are TGCAGTGCTAGAGGGGTGCTAGCTGCCTACAATGAG. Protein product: CSARGVLAAYNE. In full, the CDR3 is CSARGVLAAYNEQFF.

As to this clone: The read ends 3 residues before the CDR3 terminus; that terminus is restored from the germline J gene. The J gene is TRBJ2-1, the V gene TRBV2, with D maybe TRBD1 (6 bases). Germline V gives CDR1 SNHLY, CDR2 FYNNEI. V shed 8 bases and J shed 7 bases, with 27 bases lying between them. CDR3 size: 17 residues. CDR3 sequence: CASGASSGTTRGNEQFF. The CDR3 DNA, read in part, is TGTGCCAGCGGGGCCTCCTCCGGGACGACGAGGGGGAATGAG.

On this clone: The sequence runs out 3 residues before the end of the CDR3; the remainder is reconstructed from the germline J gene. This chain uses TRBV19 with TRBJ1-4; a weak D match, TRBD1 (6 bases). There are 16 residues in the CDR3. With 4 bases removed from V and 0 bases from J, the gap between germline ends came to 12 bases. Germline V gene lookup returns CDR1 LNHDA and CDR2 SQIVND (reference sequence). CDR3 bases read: TGTGCCAGTAGTACTGGGTGGACAGCAACTAATGAAAAA. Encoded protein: CASSTGWTATNEK. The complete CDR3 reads CASSTGWTATNEKLFF.

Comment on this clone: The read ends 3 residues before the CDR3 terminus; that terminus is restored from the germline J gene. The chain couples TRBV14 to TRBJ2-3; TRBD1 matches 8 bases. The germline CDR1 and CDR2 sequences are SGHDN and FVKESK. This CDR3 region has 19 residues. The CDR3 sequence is CASSQDRSRGPSREETQYF. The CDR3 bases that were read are TGTGCCAGCAGCCAAGATCGGAGCAGGGGGCCTTCCCGGGAAGAGACG.

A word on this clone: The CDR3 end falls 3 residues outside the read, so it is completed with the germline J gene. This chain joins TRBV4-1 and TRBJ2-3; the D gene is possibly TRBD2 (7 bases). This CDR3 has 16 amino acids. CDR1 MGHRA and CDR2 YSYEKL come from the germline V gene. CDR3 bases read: TGCGCCAGCAGCCAAGCCCGGGGGGACAAACAAGAGACG. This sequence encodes CASSQARGDKQET. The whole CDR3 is CASSQARGDKQETQYF.

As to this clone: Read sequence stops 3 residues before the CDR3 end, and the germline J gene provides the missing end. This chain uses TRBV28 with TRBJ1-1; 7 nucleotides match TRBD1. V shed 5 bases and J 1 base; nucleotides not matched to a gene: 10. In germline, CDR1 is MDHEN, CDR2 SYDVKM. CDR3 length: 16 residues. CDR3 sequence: CASSLPLYRGNTEAFF. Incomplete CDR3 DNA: TGTGCCAGCAGTCTCCCCCTCTACAGGGGGAACACTGAA. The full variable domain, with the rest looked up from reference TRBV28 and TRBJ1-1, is DVKVTQSSRYLVKRTGEKVFLECVQDMDHENMFWYRQDPGLGLRLIYFSYDVKMKEKGDIPEGYSVSREKKERFSLILESASTNQTSMYLCASSLPLYRGNTEAFFGQGTRLTVV.

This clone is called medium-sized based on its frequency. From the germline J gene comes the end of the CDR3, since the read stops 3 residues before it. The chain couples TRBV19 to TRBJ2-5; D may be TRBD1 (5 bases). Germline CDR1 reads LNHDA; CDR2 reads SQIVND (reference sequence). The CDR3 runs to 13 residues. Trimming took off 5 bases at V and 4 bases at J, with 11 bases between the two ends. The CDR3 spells CASSAATGETQYF. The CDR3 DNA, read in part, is TGTGCCAGTAGTGCAGCTACAGGAGAGACC.

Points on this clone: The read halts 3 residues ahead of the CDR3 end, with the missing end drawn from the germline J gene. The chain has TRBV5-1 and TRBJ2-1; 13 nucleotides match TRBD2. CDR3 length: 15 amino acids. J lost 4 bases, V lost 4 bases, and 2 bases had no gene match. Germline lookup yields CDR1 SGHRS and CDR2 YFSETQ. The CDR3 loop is CASSPGLAGYNEQFF. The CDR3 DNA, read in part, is TGCGCCAGCAGCCCGGGACTAGCGGGGTACAATGAG.

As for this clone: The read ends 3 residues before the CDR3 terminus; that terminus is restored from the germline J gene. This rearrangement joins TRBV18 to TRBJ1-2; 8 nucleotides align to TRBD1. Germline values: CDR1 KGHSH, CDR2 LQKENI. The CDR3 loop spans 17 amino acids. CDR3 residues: CASSPNPPGDRFYDYTF. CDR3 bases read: TGTGCCAGCTCACCAAATCCCCCAGGGGACAGGTTCTACGAC.

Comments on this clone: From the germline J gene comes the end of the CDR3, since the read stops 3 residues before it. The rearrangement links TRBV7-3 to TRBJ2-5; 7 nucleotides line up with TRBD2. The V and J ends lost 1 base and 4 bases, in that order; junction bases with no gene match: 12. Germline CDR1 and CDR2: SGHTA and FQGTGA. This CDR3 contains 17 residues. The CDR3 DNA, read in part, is TGTGCCAGCAGCTTAAGTGGAAATAGCGGGCGCGGAGAGACC. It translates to CASSLSGNSGRGET. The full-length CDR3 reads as CASSLSGNSGRGETQYF.

The part of the CDR3 DNA that was read is TGTGCCAGCAGCCAGGGTCGGTTAGCTAACTATGGC. This sequence encodes CASSQGRLANYG. In full, the CDR3 reads CASSQGRLANYGYTF. J is TRBJ1-2 and V is TRBV7-2; a weak D match, TRBD1 (5 bases). Read sequence stops 3 residues before the CDR3 end, and the germline J gene provides the missing end. Trimming removed 5 bases from V and 0 bases from J, with 13 bases in between. Germline CDR1 reads SGHTA; CDR2 reads FQGNSA. The CDR3 has 15 residues.

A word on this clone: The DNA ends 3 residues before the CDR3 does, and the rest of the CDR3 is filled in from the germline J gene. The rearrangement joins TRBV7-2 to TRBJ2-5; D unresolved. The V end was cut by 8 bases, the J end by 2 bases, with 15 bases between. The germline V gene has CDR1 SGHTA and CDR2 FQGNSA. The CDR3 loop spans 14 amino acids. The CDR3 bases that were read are TGTGCCAGCTGTTCTCGGCAAGGGCAAGAGACC. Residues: CASCSRQGQET. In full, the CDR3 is CASCSRQGQETQYF.

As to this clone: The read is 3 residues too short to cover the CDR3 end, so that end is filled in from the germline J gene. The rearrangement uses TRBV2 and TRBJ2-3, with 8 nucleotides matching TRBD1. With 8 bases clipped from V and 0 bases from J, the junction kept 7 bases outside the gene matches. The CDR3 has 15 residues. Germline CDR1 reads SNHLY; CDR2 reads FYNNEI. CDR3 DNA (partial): TGTGCCAGCGTAAGGACAGGGACGAGCACAGATACG. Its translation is CASVRTGTSTDT. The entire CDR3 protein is CASVRTGTSTDTQYF. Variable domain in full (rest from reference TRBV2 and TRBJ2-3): EPEVTQTPSHQVTQMGQEVILRCVPISNHLYFYWYRQILGQKVEFLVSFYNNEISEKSEIFDDQFSVERPDGSNFTLKIRSTKLEDSAMYFCASVRTGTSTDTQYFGPGTRLTVL.

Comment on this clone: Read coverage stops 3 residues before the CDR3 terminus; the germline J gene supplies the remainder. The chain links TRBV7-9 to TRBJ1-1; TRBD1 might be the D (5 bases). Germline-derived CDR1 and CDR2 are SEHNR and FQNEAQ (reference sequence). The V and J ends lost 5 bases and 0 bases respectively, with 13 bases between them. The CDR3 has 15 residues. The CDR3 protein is CASSHPRGLNTEAFF. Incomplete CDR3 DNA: TGTGCCAGCAGCCACCCCCGGGGGTTGAACACTGAA.

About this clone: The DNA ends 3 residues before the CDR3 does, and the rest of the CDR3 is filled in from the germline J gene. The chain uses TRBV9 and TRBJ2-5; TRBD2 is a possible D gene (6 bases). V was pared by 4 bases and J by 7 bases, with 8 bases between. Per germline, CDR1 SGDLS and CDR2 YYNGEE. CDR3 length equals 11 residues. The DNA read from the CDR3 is TGTGCCAGCAGCAACGGGGGGACC. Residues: CASSNGGT. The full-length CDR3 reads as CASSNGGTQYF.

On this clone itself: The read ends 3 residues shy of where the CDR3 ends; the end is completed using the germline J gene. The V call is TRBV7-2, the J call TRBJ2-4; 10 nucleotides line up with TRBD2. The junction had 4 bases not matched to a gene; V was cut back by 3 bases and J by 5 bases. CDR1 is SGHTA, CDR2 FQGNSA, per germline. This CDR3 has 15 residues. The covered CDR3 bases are TGTGCCAGCAGCTTTCGCGGACTAGCGGAAAACATT. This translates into CASSFRGLAENI. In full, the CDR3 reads CASSFRGLAENIQYF.

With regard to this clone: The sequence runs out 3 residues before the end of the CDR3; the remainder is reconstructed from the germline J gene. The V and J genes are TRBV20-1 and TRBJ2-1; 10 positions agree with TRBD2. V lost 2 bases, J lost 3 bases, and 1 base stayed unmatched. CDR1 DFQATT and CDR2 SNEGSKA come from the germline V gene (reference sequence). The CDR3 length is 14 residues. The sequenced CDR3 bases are TGCAGTGCTAGAAGCGGGGGGGACTACAATGAG. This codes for CSARSGGDYNE. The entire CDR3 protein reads CSARSGGDYNEQFF.

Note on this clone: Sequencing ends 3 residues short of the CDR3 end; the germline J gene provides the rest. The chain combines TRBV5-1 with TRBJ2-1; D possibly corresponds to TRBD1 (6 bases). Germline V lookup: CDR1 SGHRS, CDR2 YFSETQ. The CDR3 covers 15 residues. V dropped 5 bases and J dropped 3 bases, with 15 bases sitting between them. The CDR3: CASREPGQRYNEQFF. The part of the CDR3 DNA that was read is TGCGCCAGCAGGGAACCGGGACAACGCTACAATGAG.

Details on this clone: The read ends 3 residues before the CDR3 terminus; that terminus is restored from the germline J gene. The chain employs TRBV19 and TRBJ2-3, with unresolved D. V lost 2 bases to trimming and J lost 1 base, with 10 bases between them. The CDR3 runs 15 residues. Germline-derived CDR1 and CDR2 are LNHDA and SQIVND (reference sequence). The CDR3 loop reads CASSISGFGTDTQYF. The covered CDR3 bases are TGTGCCAGTAGTATATCTGGCTTTGGCACAGATACG.

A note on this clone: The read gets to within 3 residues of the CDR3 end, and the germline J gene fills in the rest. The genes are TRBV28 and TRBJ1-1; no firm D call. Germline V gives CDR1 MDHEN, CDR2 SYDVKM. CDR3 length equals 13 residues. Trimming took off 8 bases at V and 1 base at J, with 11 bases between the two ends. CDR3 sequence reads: CASGIGQNTEAFF. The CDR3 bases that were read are TGTGCCAGCGGAATAGGGCAGAACACTGAA.

The DNA read from the CDR3 is TGCAGTGCTAGAGATTTATTGGCTGCCCCGACAGATACG. This gives the protein CSARDLLAAPTDT. The complete CDR3 reads CSARDLLAAPTDTQYF. The chain couples TRBV20-1 to TRBJ2-3; the D is unclear. The CDR3 goes on 3 residues after the read ends, and that part is filled in from the germline J gene. This CDR3 has 16 residues. V was pared by 0 bases and J by 3 bases, with 16 bases between. Per the germline V gene, CDR1 is DFQATT and CDR2 is SNEGSKA (reference sequence).

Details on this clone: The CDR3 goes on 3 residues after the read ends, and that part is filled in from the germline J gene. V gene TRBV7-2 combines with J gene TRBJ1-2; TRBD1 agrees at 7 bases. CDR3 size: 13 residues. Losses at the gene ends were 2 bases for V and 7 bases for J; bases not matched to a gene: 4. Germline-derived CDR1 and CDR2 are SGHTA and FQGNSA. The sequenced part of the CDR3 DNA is TGTGCCAGCAGCTTAAAGGGGGCGGGTGGC. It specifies CASSLKGAGG. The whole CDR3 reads CASSLKGAGGYTF.

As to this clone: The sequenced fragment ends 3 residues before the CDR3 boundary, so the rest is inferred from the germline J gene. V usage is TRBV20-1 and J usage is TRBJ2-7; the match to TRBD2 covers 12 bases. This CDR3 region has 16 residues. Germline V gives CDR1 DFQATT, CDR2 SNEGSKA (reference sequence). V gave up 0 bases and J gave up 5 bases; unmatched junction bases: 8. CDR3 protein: CSARDLASGGVDEQYF. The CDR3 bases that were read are TGCAGTGCTAGAGATCTTGCTAGCGGGGGGGTGGACGAG.

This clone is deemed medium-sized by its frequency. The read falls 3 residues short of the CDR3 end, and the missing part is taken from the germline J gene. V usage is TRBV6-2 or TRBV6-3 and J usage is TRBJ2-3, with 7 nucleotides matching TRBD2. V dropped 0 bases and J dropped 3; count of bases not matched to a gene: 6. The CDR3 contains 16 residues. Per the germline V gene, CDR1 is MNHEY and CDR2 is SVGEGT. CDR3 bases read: TGTGCCAGCAGTTACTCTAGTGGCGGGGGTACAGATACG. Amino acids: CASSYSSGGGTDT. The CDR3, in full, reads CASSYSSGGGTDTQYF.

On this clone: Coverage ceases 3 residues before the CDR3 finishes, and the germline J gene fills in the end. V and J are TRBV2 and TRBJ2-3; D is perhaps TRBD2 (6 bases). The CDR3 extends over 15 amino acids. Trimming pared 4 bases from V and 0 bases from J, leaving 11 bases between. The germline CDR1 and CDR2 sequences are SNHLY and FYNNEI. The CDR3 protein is CASSATSPSTDTQYF. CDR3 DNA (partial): TGTGCCAGCAGTGCCACTAGCCCCAGCACAGATACG.